This entry lists 22 T cell receptor beta chains sequenced from one sample in a study of graft-versus-host responses after intestinal transplantation. The antigens for these receptors are not known. TCRdb's table, derived via immunoSEQ multiplex PCR, lists solely in-frame clones and lacks some. The sample holds some 39,000 clones, 85% to 95% seen once. The input for sequencing was unstimulated CD8+ T cells sorted from spleen or lymph node cells, taken before transplant. These receptors came from a human donor who was the organ donor for an intestinal transplant.

V is TRBV10-3 and J is TRBJ2-3; 12 bases match TRBD1. Germline CDR1 is ENHRY and CDR2 is SYGVKD. The length of the CDR3 is 16 residues. Trimming removed 5 bases from V and 5 bases from J; junction bases left unmatched: 8. CDR3 region: CAISLPGQGAKDTQYF. In nucleotides, the CDR3 is TGTGCCATCAGTCTACCGGGACAGGGGGCGAAAGATACGCAGTATTTT.

This rearrangement joins TRBV4-1 to TRBJ1-5; D is ambiguous. V was clipped by 1 base and J by 2 bases, with 15 bases between them. This CDR3 comprises 17 residues. Germline V CDR1 and CDR2: MGHRA, YSYEKL. The CDR3 is CASSQGFESFGNQPQHF. CDR3 coding DNA: TGCGCCAGCAGCCAAGGTTTCGAATCCTTTGGCAATCAGCCCCAGCATTTT.

J is TRBJ2-1 and V is TRBV15, with 12 positions matching TRBD1. The CDR3 consists of 15 residues. With V trimmed by 3 bases and J by 7 bases, 4 bases remained unmatched. Germline assignment: CDR1 LNHNV and CDR2 YYDKDF (reference sequence). Here the CDR3 reads CATSRGQGALNEQFF. The CDR3 region has the DNA TGTGCCACCAGCAGGGGACAGGGGGCCTTGAATGAGCAGTTCTTC.

This clone was seen only once. The CDR3 reads CASSTPNYEQYF. DNA of the CDR3: TGTGCCAGTAGCACTCCGAACTACGAGCAGTACTTC. This chain uses TRBV19 with TRBJ2-7; no definite D call. The V end lost 6 bases, the J end lost 3 bases, and 9 bases lay between the germline ends. The germline V gene encodes CDR1 LNHDA and CDR2 SQIVND (reference sequence). The CDR3 covers 12 residues.

The chain links TRBV6-5 to TRBJ2-1, with D perhaps matching TRBD1 (6 bases). V lost 7 bases and J lost 6, with 7 bases in between. The germline gives CDR1 MNHEY, CDR2 SVGAGI. CDR3 size: 11 residues. In DNA, the CDR3 is TGTGCCAGCACAGGGGCCAATGAGCAGTTCTTC. This gives the protein CASTGANEQFF.

As regards this clone: The sample carries other DNA sequences with the same CDR3. The rearrangement uses TRBV19 and TRBJ2-3; D ambiguous. Germline lookup yields CDR1 LNHDA and CDR2 SQIVND (reference sequence). This CDR3 spans 14 amino acids. V was clipped by 6 bases and J by 2 bases, with 12 bases between them. CDR3 residues: CASRITQYTDTQYF. The DNA of the CDR3 is TGTGCCAGTAGAATAACCCAGTACACAGATACGCAGTATTTT.

The V gene is TRBV7-2, the J gene TRBJ1-3; D remains ambiguous. This CDR3 has 13 residues. Between the trimmed V and J ends, which lost 5 bases and 8 bases, there was a span of 13 bases. Germline V gene lookup returns CDR1 SGHTA and CDR2 FQGNSA. The CDR3 sequence is CASSLRGDDTIYF. CDR3 coding DNA: TGTGCCAGCAGCCTCCGTGGTGATGACACCATATATTTT.

The chain combines TRBV19 with TRBJ1-2; no firm D call. CDR3 size: 12 residues. The germline gives CDR1 LNHDA, CDR2 SQIVND (reference sequence). V was clipped by 4 bases and J by 1 base, with 4 bases between them. The CDR3: CASSTDNYGYTF. The CDR3 DNA follows: TGTGCCAGTAGTACAGATAACTATGGCTACACCTTC.

CDR3 in amino acids: CASSVEEGTSKQFF. The DNA for the CDR3 is TGTGCCAGCAGCGTTGAGGAAGGGACTAGTAAGCAGTTCTTC. This chain links TRBV9 with TRBJ2-1, with 8 bases aligning to TRBD2. The germline CDR1 and CDR2 sequences are SGDLS and YYNGEE. The CDR3 is 14 amino acids. The J segment lost 11 bases and the V segment lost 2 bases, leaving 9 bases of the junction unmatched.

The gene calls are TRBV5-1 and TRBJ2-5, with no clear D. V lost 0 bases and J lost 1, with 7 bases in between. CDR3 length equals 14 residues. CDR1 and CDR2 from the germline V gene are SGHRS and YFSETQ. Here the CDR3 DNA reads TGCGCCAGCAGCTTGGGCACTATCCAAGAGACCCAGTACTTC. Amino acid sequence: CASSLGTIQETQYF.

This clone was picked up one time. This rearrangement joins TRBV9 to TRBJ2-7; D not resolved. The germline V gene encodes CDR1 SGDLS and CDR2 YYNGEE. The CDR3 is made up of 14 amino acids. The V gene lost 0 bases and the J gene lost 2 bases, with 9 bases spanning the gap. This CDR3 is CASSVAEGPYEQYF. The CDR3 DNA reads as TGTGCCAGCAGCGTAGCAGAAGGGCCCTACGAGCAGTACTTC.

The chain has TRBV7-9 and TRBJ2-1, with a weak D call TRBD2 (6 bases). The V gene's germline CDR1 is SEHNR and CDR2 FQNEAQ (reference sequence). Trimming removed 1 base from V and 9 bases from J, with 7 bases in between. The CDR3 runs 12 residues. The CDR3, as DNA: TGTGCCAGCAGCTTAGGGACTACTGAGCAGTTCTTC. It yields the protein CASSLGTTEQFF.

This sequence joins TRBV7-2 and TRBJ2-5; TRBD2 might be the D (7 bases). This CDR3 is built from 13 residues. Germline CDR1 is SGHTA and CDR2 is FQGNSA. Between the trimmed V and J ends, which lost 5 bases and 5 bases, there was a span of 12 bases. CDR3 residues: CASSGGAQETQYF. Here the CDR3 DNA reads TGTGCCAGCAGCGGGGGGGCTCAGGAGACCCAGTACTTC.

The chain uses TRBV11-2 and TRBJ2-1; unclear D gene. The CDR3 is 15 residues long. V lost 1 base to trimming and J lost 3 bases, with 10 bases between them. Germline CDR1 and CDR2: SGHAT and FQNNGV. CDR3 loop: CASSLVYSYYNEQFF. The CDR3 coding sequence is TGTGCCAGCAGCTTAGTTTACAGCTACTACAATGAGCAGTTCTTC.

The V call is TRBV5-1, the J call TRBJ2-7; TRBD1 might be the D (5 bases). The CDR3 totals 14 residues. Germline CDR1 and CDR2: SGHRS and YFSETQ. V dropped 3 bases and J dropped 5 bases, with 15 bases sitting between them. CDR3 sequence: CASSSLRQRNEQYF. The CDR3 DNA follows: TGCGCCAGCAGCTCCCTTAGACAGAGAAACGAGCAGTACTTC.

The chain is built from TRBV5-6 and TRBJ2-1; D gene uncertain. Germline CDR1 reads SGHDT; CDR2 reads YYEEEE. V was clipped by 4 bases and J by 9 bases, with 14 bases between them. The CDR3 contains 13 residues. The CDR3 region is CASSPNGGPEQFF. CDR3 nucleotides: TGTGCCAGCAGCCCAAATGGTGGGCCTGAGCAGTTCTTC.

J is TRBJ1-4 and V is TRBV6-6; 8 bases match TRBD1. The germline gives CDR1 MNHNY, CDR2 SVGAGI (reference sequence). The CDR3 length is 14 residues. The V gene end was trimmed by 3 bases and the J gene end by 7 bases; junction bases not matched to a gene: 4. As DNA, the CDR3 is TGTGCCAGCAGTTATGGGCAGGGGGCTGAAAAACTGTTTTTT. It codes for CASSYGQGAEKLFF.

V is TRBV2 and J is TRBJ1-1; D is undetermined. Between the trimmed V and J ends, which lost 8 bases and 0 bases, there was a span of 16 bases. Germline V gene data show CDR1 as SNHLY and CDR2 as FYNNEI. There are 15 residues in the CDR3. This CDR3 reads CASHGRSIMNTEAFF. CDR3 DNA sequence: TGTGCCAGCCATGGACGGTCGATCATGAACACTGAAGCTTTCTTT.

The chain has TRBV11-2 and TRBJ2-3; D might be TRBD1 or TRBD2, each matching 5 bases. Germline loops: CDR1 SGHAT, CDR2 FQNNGV. This CDR3 is 14 amino acids long. The V and J ends lost 2 bases and 2 bases respectively, with 8 bases between them. DNA of the CDR3: TGTGCCAGCAGCTTATGGGACCTCACAGATACGCAGTATTTT. It is translated as CASSLWDLTDTQYF. The whole variable domain, remainder taken from reference TRBV11-2 and TRBJ2-3, is EAGVAQSPRYKIIEKRQSVAFWCNPISGHATLYWYQQILGQGPKLLIQFQNNGVVDDSQLPKDRFSAERLKGVDSTLKIQPAKLEDSAVYLCASSLWDLTDTQYFGPGTRLTVL.

The V and J genes are TRBV7-2 and TRBJ2-3, with TRBD2 as a possible D gene (6 bases). There are 16 residues in the CDR3. CDR1 and CDR2 from the germline V gene are SGHTA and FQGNSA. Trimming removed 5 bases from V and 2 bases from J, with 17 bases in between. The CDR3 loop reads CASSPRVSGYTDTQYF. As DNA, the CDR3 is TGTGCCAGCAGCCCCCGTGTTAGCGGCTACACAGATACGCAGTATTTT.

V and J are TRBV27 and TRBJ2-2; a weak D match, TRBD2 (5 bases). Between the trimmed V and J ends, which lost 3 bases and 1 base, there was a span of 12 bases. This CDR3 comprises 16 residues. CDR1 is MNHEY and CDR2 is SMNVEV in the germline V gene (reference sequence). CDR3 DNA sequence: TGTGCCAGCAGTTTCAGACTCGGGGTGAACACCGGGGAGCTGTTTTTT. Translation: CASSFRLGVNTGELFF.

The V gene is TRBV4-2, the J gene TRBJ1-5; D remains unclear. Trimming took 2 bases from V and 2 from J, leaving 7 bases between them. Germline lookup yields CDR1 LGHNA and CDR2 YNFKEQ. The CDR3 is 14 amino acids. In nucleotides, the CDR3 is TGTGCCAGCAGCCAAAAGACGGGCAATCAGCCCCAGCATTTT. The encoded protein is CASSQKTGNQPQHF.